Presented here are 23 T cell receptor beta chains from one specimen sequenced in a study of cytomegalovirus exposure and HLA in healthy donors. The PCR employed 60 Vbeta primers together with 13 Jbeta primers. TCRdb's copy holds only in-frame clones and misses some; the assay was immunoSEQ multiplex PCR. The table includes about 130,000 clones, approximately 85% detected once. The sequenced sample was PBMCs. The source of these receptors is a woman in her thirties in good health and CMV-seropositive.

The chain joins TRBV19 to TRBJ2-2; the D gene is possibly TRBD2 (6 bases). This CDR3 is built from 14 residues. Germline assignment: CDR1 LNHDA and CDR2 SQIVND (reference sequence). Between the trimmed V and J ends, which lost 4 bases and 5 bases, there was a span of 11 bases. Here the CDR3 reads CASSNFGRTGELFF. The CDR3 coding sequence is TGTGCCAGTAGTAATTTTGGGAGGACCGGGGAGCTGTTTTTT.

Notes on this clone: Germline and junction disagree at one end, which may indicate a read error. The chain employs TRBV5-1 and TRBJ2-1, with no clear D. The CDR3 covers 17 residues. Germline V CDR1 and CDR2: SGHRS, YFSETQ. For the CDR3, the DNA is TGCGCCAGCAGTTTGGGTGGGCAGTCCATTAACCTTAATGAGCAGTTCTTC. Translation gives CASSLGGQSINLNEQFF.

This chain uses TRBV25-1 with TRBJ1-6; 10 bases line up with TRBD1. Trimming at V came to 5 bases and at J to 7 bases, leaving 2 bases not matched to a gene. This CDR3 is 14 amino acids long. Germline V gene data show CDR1 as MGHDK and CDR2 as SYGVNS. The CDR3 DNA reads TGTGCCAGCAGTTTGGGACAGGGGAATTCACCCCTCCACTTT. Residues: CASSLGQGNSPLHF.

J is TRBJ1-2 and V is TRBV27, with D tentatively TRBD1 (6 bases). This CDR3 has 15 residues. Trimming removed 7 bases at V and 4 bases at J, with 19 bases between. CDR1 and CDR2 (germline): MNHEY, SMNVEV (reference sequence). CDR3 amino acids: CASKRKEDRSYGYTF. CDR3 coding DNA: TGTGCCAGCAAAAGGAAGGAGGACAGAAGCTATGGCTACACCTTC.

This chain joins TRBV2 and TRBJ2-7; no definite D call. With 4 bases removed from V and 6 bases from J, the gap between germline ends came to 16 bases. In germline, CDR1 is SNHLY, CDR2 FYNNEI. The CDR3 loop spans 14 amino acids. The CDR3 loop reads CASSVLPVRSEQYF. The DNA for the CDR3 is TGTGCCAGCAGTGTGCTTCCGGTACGAAGCGAGCAGTACTTC. Complete variable domain (other parts from reference TRBV2 and TRBJ2-7): EPEVTQTPSHQVTQMGQEVILRCVPISNHLYFYWYRQILGQKVEFLVSFYNNEISEKSEIFDDQFSVERPDGSNFTLKIRSTKLEDSAMYFCASSVLPVRSEQYFGPGTRLTVT.

The sample holds a few counts of this clone. V is TRBV7-2 and J is TRBJ1-1, with TRBD1 as a possible D gene (6 bases). The germline V and J ends were trimmed by 5 bases and 4 bases, with 14 bases remaining between them. The CDR3 length is 14 residues. CDR1 SGHTA and CDR2 FQGNSA come from the germline V gene. CDR3 residues: CASSPHRGFTEAFF. DNA of the CDR3: TGTGCCAGCAGCCCTCATAGGGGGTTCACTGAAGCTTTCTTT.

The chain combines TRBV5-1 with TRBJ2-7; 10 bases are shared with TRBD1. CDR3 length: 14 residues. Germline assignment: CDR1 SGHRS and CDR2 YFSETQ. The J segment lost 6 bases and the V segment lost 5 bases, leaving 8 bases of the junction unmatched. Here the CDR3 reads CASSSRDRGLEQYF. The CDR3 region has the DNA TGCGCCAGCAGTAGCCGGGACAGGGGCCTCGAGCAGTACTTC.

The chain links TRBV5-8 to TRBJ1-6; TRBD1 agrees at 7 bases. The V and J ends lost 5 bases and 7 bases, in that order; junction bases with no gene match: 6. The CDR3 loop spans 14 amino acids. Germline CDR1 is SGHTS and CDR2 is YDEGEE. CDR3 loop: CASRRTGANSPLHF. In DNA, the CDR3 is TGTGCCAGCAGAAGGACAGGAGCAAATTCACCCCTCCACTTT.

The CDR3, as DNA: TGTGCCAGCAGCTTAGCGCGTAGCCCCTATGAGCAGTTCTTC. Residues: CASSLARSPYEQFF. V is TRBV11-2 and J is TRBJ2-1; D gene unclear. The CDR3 consists of 14 residues. In germline, CDR1 is SGHAT, CDR2 FQNNGV. Trimming took 1 base from V and 8 from J, leaving 12 bases between them.

The chain employs TRBV7-9 and TRBJ2-1, with D possibly being TRBD1 (6 bases). Per germline, CDR1 SEHNR and CDR2 FQNEAQ (reference sequence). This CDR3 is 14 amino acids long. V was clipped by 3 bases and J by 4 bases, with 10 bases between them. The CDR3 loop reads CASSFLDSYNEQFF. In nucleotides, the CDR3 is TGTGCCAGCAGCTTTTTGGACAGTTACAATGAGCAGTTCTTC.

The V call is TRBV2, the J call TRBJ2-1, with D possibly matching TRBD2 (6 bases). The CDR3 has 14 amino acids. Trimming stripped 3 bases from V and 6 bases from J, with 12 bases between. The germline V gene encodes CDR1 SNHLY and CDR2 FYNNEI. The CDR3 region is CASSDPRGSNEQFF. Here the CDR3 DNA reads TGTGCCAGCAGTGACCCCCGGGGGTCCAATGAGCAGTTCTTC.

This clone was recorded once. V and J are TRBV6-1 and TRBJ2-1; D unresolved. Deletions cut 1 base from V and 4 bases from J, with 11 bases between. Germline assignment: CDR1 MNHNS and CDR2 SASEGT. The CDR3 is 15 residues long. The CDR3 DNA reads TGTGCCAGCAGTGAAGGCCCCCTACCTTACAATGAGCAGTTCTTC. Its protein product is CASSEGPLPYNEQFF.

The V and J genes are TRBV5-1 and TRBJ2-2; 7 positions agree with TRBD2. The CDR3 covers 16 residues. Germline lookup yields CDR1 SGHRS and CDR2 YFSETQ. V lost 3 bases and J lost 3; bases outside the gene matches: 8. The CDR3 DNA reads as TGCGCCAGCAGCTCAAACCCAGGGAGGGACACCGGGGAGCTGTTTTTT. It is translated as CASSSNPGRDTGELFF.

The rearrangement uses TRBV30 and TRBJ2-5, with 7 nucleotides matching TRBD2. Looked up from germline, CDR1 is GTSNPN and CDR2 is SVGIG (reference sequence). V was clipped by 2 bases and J by 1 base; unmatched bases: 7. This CDR3 has 15 amino acids. CDR3 in DNA: TGTGCCTGGAGTCGTCCCGGGACTACCCAAGAGACCCAGTACTTC. This codes for CAWSRPGTTQETQYF.

The rearrangement joins TRBV11-1 to TRBJ2-1; TRBD1 matches 7 bases. CDR1 and CDR2 from the germline V gene are SGHAT and FQDESV (reference sequence). V gave up 3 bases and J gave up 4 bases; unmatched junction bases: 9. This CDR3 spans 16 amino acids. CDR3 sequence (DNA): TGTGCCAGCAGCTTTTTAATGACAGGGCTATACAATGAGCAGTTCTTC. This encodes CASSFLMTGLYNEQFF.

The rearrangement uses TRBV5-1 and TRBJ2-5; 9 bases are shared with TRBD2. With V trimmed by 7 bases and J by 5 bases, 9 bases remained unmatched. CDR3 length equals 14 residues. Germline V gives CDR1 SGHRS, CDR2 YFSETQ. The CDR3 nucleotides are TGCGCCAGCTCCCTAGCGGGGACGGGTGAGACCCAGTACTTC. This encodes CASSLAGTGETQYF.

The rearrangement uses TRBV30 and TRBJ1-2; the D gene is possibly TRBD1 (5 bases). Looked up from germline, CDR1 is GTSNPN and CDR2 is SVGIG (reference sequence). Deletions cut 2 bases from V and 4 bases from J, with 14 bases between. The CDR3 runs 14 residues. The CDR3 region is CAWSPLGGSYGYTF. DNA for the CDR3: TGTGCCTGGAGTCCCCTGGGGGGGTCCTATGGCTACACCTTC.

This clone was seen a few times. This chain links TRBV15 with TRBJ1-4, with D possibly being TRBD1 (5 bases). V lost 1 base to trimming and J lost 7 bases, with 19 bases between them. This CDR3 contains 17 residues. Looked up from germline, CDR1 is LNHNV and CDR2 is YYDKDF (reference sequence). In nucleotides, the CDR3 is TGTGCCACCAGCAGAGGGGGCAGCCAGGGAATACTTGAAAAACTGTTTTTT. Amino acid sequence: CATSRGGSQGILEKLFF.

The V gene is TRBV5-4, the J gene TRBJ1-1, with 7 bases that match TRBD1. Germline V gene data show CDR1 as SGHNT and CDR2 as YYREEE (reference sequence). The V gene end was trimmed by 4 bases and the J gene end by 8 bases; junction bases not matched to a gene: 8. CDR3 length: 13 residues. The CDR3 here is CASSIDRESEAFF. CDR3 nucleotides: TGTGCCAGCAGCATCGACAGGGAATCCGAAGCTTTCTTT.

The J gene is TRBJ1-1, the V gene TRBV4-1; possibly TRBD1 for D (6 bases). The V gene lost 2 bases and the J gene lost 1 base, with 14 bases spanning the gap. The CDR3 runs to 16 residues. Germline-derived CDR1 and CDR2 are MGHRA and YSYEKL. The CDR3 region is CASSQQTGHTNTEAFF. In DNA form, the CDR3 reads TGCGCCAGCAGCCAACAGACAGGTCATACGAACACTGAAGCTTTCTTT.

V is TRBV6-1 and J is TRBJ1-5; D unclear. This CDR3 contains 14 residues. The germline gives CDR1 MNHNS, CDR2 SASEGT. V was clipped by 4 bases and J by 6 bases, with 13 bases between them. The CDR3, as DNA: TGTGCCAGCAGTGGTGGGCAGGTGGGTCAGCCCCAGCATTTT. It translates to CASSGGQVGQPQHF.

V is TRBV9 and J is TRBJ2-4, with TRBD1 identical over 7 bases. The J segment lost 2 bases and the V segment lost 4 bases, leaving 6 bases of the junction unmatched. CDR1 and CDR2 (germline): SGDLS, YYNGEE. The CDR3 runs to 15 residues. The chain's CDR3 is CASSPTGVTKNIQYF. CDR3 DNA: TGTGCCAGCAGCCCCACAGGGGTAACCAAAAACATTCAGTACTTC.

The chain employs TRBV5-4 and TRBJ1-6; 7 bases fit TRBD1. Germline V gives CDR1 SGHNT, CDR2 YYREEE (reference sequence). The CDR3 has 15 amino acids. Trimming took 6 bases from V and 7 from J; bases not matched to a gene: 10. For the CDR3, the DNA is TGTGCCAGCACCTTAGGGGGCGTACTCAATTCACCCCTCCACTTT. It encodes CASTLGGVLNSPLHF.